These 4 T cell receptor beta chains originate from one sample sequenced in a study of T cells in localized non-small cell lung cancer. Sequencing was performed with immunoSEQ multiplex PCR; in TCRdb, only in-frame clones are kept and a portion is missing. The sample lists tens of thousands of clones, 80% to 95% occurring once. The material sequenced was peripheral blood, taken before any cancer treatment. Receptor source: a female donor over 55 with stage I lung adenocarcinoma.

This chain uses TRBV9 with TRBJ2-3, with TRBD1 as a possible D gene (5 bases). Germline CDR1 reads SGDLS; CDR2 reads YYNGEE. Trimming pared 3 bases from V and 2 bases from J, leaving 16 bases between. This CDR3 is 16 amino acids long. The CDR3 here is CASSASGQGITDTQYF. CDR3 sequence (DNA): TGTGCCAGCAGCGCCTCCGGGCAGGGAATCACAGATACGCAGTATTTT.

CDR3: CASSFASGRSLHNEQFF. CDR3 nucleotide sequence: TGTGCCAGCAGCTTTGCTAGCGGGAGGTCCTTACACAATGAGCAGTTCTTC. The chain combines TRBV7-2 with TRBJ2-1; 11 nucleotides agree with TRBD2. The CDR3 contains 17 residues. CDR1 and CDR2 (germline): SGHTA, FQGNSA. Trimming at V came to 3 bases and at J to 5 bases, leaving 9 bases not matched to a gene.

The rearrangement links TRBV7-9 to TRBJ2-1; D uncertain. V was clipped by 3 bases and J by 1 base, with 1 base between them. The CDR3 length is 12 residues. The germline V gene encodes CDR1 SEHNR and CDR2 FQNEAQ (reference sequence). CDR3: CASSFSYNEQFF. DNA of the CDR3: TGTGCCAGCAGCTTTTCCTACAATGAGCAGTTCTTC.

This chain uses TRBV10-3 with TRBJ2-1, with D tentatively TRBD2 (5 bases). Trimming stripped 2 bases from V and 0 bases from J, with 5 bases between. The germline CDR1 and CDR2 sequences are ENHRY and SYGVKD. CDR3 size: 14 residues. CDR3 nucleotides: TGTGCCATCAGTGAGCGGGGCTCCTACAATGAGCAGTTCTTC. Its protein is CAISERGSYNEQFF.